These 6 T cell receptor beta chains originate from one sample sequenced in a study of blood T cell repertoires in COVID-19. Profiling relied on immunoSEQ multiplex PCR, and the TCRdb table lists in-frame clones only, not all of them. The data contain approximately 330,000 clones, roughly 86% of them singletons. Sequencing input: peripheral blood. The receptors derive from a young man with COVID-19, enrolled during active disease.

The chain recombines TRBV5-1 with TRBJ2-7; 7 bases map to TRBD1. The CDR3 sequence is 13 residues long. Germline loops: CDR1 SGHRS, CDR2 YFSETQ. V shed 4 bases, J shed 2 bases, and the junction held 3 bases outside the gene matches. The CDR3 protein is CASSPDRAYEQYF. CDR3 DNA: TGCGCCAGCAGCCCCGACAGGGCCTACGAGCAGTACTTC.

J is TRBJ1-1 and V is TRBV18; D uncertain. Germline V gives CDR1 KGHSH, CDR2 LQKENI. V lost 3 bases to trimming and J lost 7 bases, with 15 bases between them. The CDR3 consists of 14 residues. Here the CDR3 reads CASSPPSGPLEAFF. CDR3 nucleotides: TGTGCCAGCTCACCGCCATCTGGCCCTCTTGAAGCTTTCTTT.

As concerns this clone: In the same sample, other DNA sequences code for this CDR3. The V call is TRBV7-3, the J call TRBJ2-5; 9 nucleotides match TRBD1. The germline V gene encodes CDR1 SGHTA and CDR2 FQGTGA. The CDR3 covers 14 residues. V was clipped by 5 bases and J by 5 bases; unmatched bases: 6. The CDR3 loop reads CASSPDRGWETQYF. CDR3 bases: TGTGCCAGCAGCCCGGACAGGGGATGGGAGACCCAGTACTTC.

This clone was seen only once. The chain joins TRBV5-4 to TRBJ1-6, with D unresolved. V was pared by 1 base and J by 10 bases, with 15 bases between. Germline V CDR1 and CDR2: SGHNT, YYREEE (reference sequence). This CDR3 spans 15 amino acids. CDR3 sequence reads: CASSLSSGGNSPLHF. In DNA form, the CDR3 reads TGTGCCAGCAGCTTGTCTTCAGGAGGAAACTCACCCCTCCACTTT.

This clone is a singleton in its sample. The CDR3 DNA is TGTGCCAGTAGTCACTGGGGGGACGCCTACAATGAGCAGTTCTTC. Translation: CASSHWGDAYNEQFF. The chain has TRBV19 and TRBJ2-1; a possible D gene is TRBD2 (6 bases). Germline assignment: CDR1 LNHDA and CDR2 SQIVND (reference sequence). The CDR3 runs 15 residues. Trimming removed 5 bases from V and 2 bases from J, with 13 bases in between.

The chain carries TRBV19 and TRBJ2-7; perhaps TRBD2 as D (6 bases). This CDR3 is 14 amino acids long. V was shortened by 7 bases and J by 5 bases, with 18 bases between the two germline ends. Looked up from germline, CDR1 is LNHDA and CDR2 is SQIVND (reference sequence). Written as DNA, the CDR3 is TGTGCCAGTAAGGAGGGGAGCGTGAGGAACGAGCAGTACTTC. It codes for CASKEGSVRNEQYF. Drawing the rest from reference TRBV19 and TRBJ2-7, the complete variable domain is DGGITQSPKYLFRKEGQNVTLSCEQNLNHDAMYWYRQDPGQGLRLIYYSQIVNDFQKGDIAEGYSVSREKKESFPLTVTSAQKNPTAFYLCASKEGSVRNEQYFGPGTRLTVT.